Sequencing of this T cell receptor beta chain was carried out in a study of shared clonotypes between healthy human individuals. The CDR3 totals 15 residues. Germline V gene sequence: CDR1 SGHTS, CDR2 YDEGEE. V was clipped by 4 bases and J by 1 base, with 9 bases between them. The data were produced by immunoSEQ multiplex PCR, yet TCRdb's version contains in-frame clones alone and is incomplete. The sample carries fewer than 850,000 clones, approximately 75% recorded once. This TCR derives from a woman aged 25 to 39 in good health. The chain uses TRBV5-8 and TRBJ2-6; the D is unclear. Source material: memory CD4+ T cells sorted from blood. Subset noted: CD45RA-negative fraction. CDR3 loop: CASSATSSGANVLTF. CDR3 DNA: TGTGCCAGCAGCGCTACATCGTCTGGGGCCAACGTCCTGACTTTC.